The entry below gives a single T cell receptor beta chain sequence along with its context. The data originate from a study of blood T cell repertoires in COVID-19. This table comes from immunoSEQ multiplex PCR, and its TCRdb copy is limited to in-frame clones, with some not included. Among some 340,000 clones listed, approximately 91% were seen once. The cohort comprised adults aged about 18 to 90 years residing in 20 to 30 US areas. People in the exposed group encountered a COVID-19 case within 2 weeks before entering the study. This receptor was identified in a woman aged 30 to 39 who had been exposed to COVID-19. Material for sequencing was PBMCs or T cells enriched from blood (not recorded which).

The CDR3 region is CASSPPFKGVVETQYF. The CDR3 coding sequence is TGTGCCAGCAGCCCGCCGTTCAAGGGGGTGGTGGAGACCCAGTACTTC. V is TRBV5-4 and J is TRBJ2-5, with D possibly matching TRBD1 (6 bases). Germline V gives CDR1 SGHNT, CDR2 YYREEE (reference sequence). This CDR3 spans 16 amino acids. Between the trimmed V and J ends, which lost 4 bases and 5 bases, there was a span of 21 bases.